Below, 18 T cell receptor beta chains from the same sample are listed, as sequenced in a study of CD8+ T cells in alopecia areata. As for treatment: oral pan-JAK inhibitor, 5-10 mg twice daily. Following RNA extraction, reverse transcription yielded cDNA that acted as the sequencing template. Method: immunoSEQ multiplex PCR; TCRdb's copy keeps in-frame clones and lacks some. The sample lists 110,000 to 150,000 clones; about 51% were seen once. This material consisted of CD8+ T cells sorted from blood, taken at week 4, from a patient treated with tofacitinib. The receptors stem from a human donor with alopecia areata.

This chain connects TRBV7-8 to TRBJ1-5; possible D gene TRBD1, 5 bases. CDR3 length: 17 residues. Trimming took off 1 base at V and 3 bases at J, with 16 bases between the two ends. The germline gives CDR1 SGHVS, CDR2 FQNEAQ. CDR3 amino acids: CASSLGPGRPYNQPQHF. The DNA for the CDR3 is TGTGCCAGCAGCTTAGGTCCAGGGCGTCCGTACAATCAGCCCCAGCATTTT.

The sample holds a few counts of this clone. The rearrangement joins TRBV5-1 to TRBJ1-5; D remains unclear. V lost 0 bases and J 7 bases, leaving 14 bases between the germline ends. The germline V gene has CDR1 SGHRS and CDR2 YFSETQ. This CDR3 comprises 15 residues. The CDR3 DNA is TGCGCCAGCAGCTTGGGCCCGGGCTCCCACCAGCCCCAGCATTTT. It specifies CASSLGPGSHQPQHF. The full variable domain, its missing parts supplied by reference TRBV5-1 and TRBJ1-5, is KAGVTQTPRYLIKTRGQQVTLSCSPISGHRSVSWYQQTPGQGLQFLFEYFSETQRNKGNFPGRFSGRQFSNSRSEMNVSTLELGDSALYLCASSLGPGSHQPQHFGDGTRLSIL.

The chain uses TRBV4-1 and TRBJ1-1, with 7 bases fitting TRBD1. With V trimmed by 4 bases and J by 4 bases, 9 bases remained unmatched. The germline CDR1 and CDR2 sequences are MGHRA and YSYEKL. The CDR3 spans 15 residues. CDR3 region: CASSLSAQGGTEAFF. DNA for the CDR3: TGCGCCAGCAGCCTATCAGCGCAGGGGGGCACTGAAGCTTTCTTT.

This clone occurred once. This chain links TRBV30 with TRBJ2-7, with 9 bases identical to TRBD1. V lost 0 bases and J lost 5; bases outside the gene matches: 5. The length of the CDR3 is 14 residues. Germline CDR1 GTSNPN, CDR2 SVGIG (reference sequence). CDR3 amino acids: CAWSVTQGADEQYF. In DNA, the CDR3 is TGTGCCTGGAGTGTAACACAGGGGGCCGACGAGCAGTACTTC.

The rearrangement links TRBV13 to TRBJ1-1; D not resolved. The CDR3 spans 13 residues. Germline CDR1 and CDR2: PRHDT and FYEKMQ (reference sequence). V was cut by 4 bases and J by 11 bases, with 17 bases left in between. The CDR3 sequence: CASSYRRATRAFF. The CDR3 bases are TGTGCCAGCAGCTACCGCCGGGCTACTAGGGCTTTCTTT. Full variable domain (outside the CDR3, taken from reference TRBV13 and TRBJ1-1): AAGVIQSPRHLIKEKRETATLKCYPIPRHDTVYWYQQGPGQDPQFLISFYEKMQSDKGSIPDRFSAQQFSDYHSELNMSSLELGDSALYFCASSYRRATRAFFGQGTRLTVV.

The chain carries TRBV25-1 and TRBJ1-1; maybe TRBD1 (6 bases). The length of the CDR3 is 13 residues. Trimming left V 7 bases short and J 3 bases short, with 12 bases between. Germline V lookup: CDR1 MGHDK, CDR2 SYGVNS. CDR3 sequence (DNA): TGTGCCAGCACCTACACAGGGTACACTGAAGCTTTCTTT. Amino acids: CASTYTGYTEAFF.

The gene calls are TRBV4-1 and TRBJ2-2, with D tentatively TRBD2 (5 bases). V lost 0 bases and J 0 bases, leaving 8 bases between the germline ends. CDR3 size: 16 residues. The germline V gene has CDR1 MGHRA and CDR2 YSYEKL. The CDR3 loop is CASSQEGGANTGELFF. The CDR3 DNA reads as TGCGCCAGCAGCCAAGAAGGAGGCGCGAACACCGGGGAGCTGTTTTTT.

The chain carries TRBV5-1 and TRBJ1-2, with 8 bases identical to TRBD1. J was trimmed by 4 bases and V by 5 bases; bases with no gene match: 7. Germline CDR1 is SGHRS and CDR2 is YFSETQ. CDR3 size: 14 residues. DNA of the CDR3: TGCGCCAGCAGTTTTGGACAGGGACCCTATGGCTACACCTTC. The encoded protein is CASSFGQGPYGYTF. Filled out from reference TRBV5-1 and TRBJ1-2, the complete variable domain reads KAGVTQTPRYLIKTRGQQVTLSCSPISGHRSVSWYQQTPGQGLQFLFEYFSETQRNKGNFPGRFSGRQFSNSRSEMNVSTLELGDSALYLCASSFGQGPYGYTFGSGTRLTVV.

This clone has only a few counts. The chain employs TRBV25-1 and TRBJ1-2; 9 nucleotides match TRBD1. Germline lookup yields CDR1 MGHDK and CDR2 SYGVNS. J lost 3 bases, V lost 4 bases, and 9 bases had no gene match. The CDR3 contains 16 residues. CDR3 coding DNA: TGTGCCAGCAGTGGATCACGGACAGGGGAGGACTATGGCTACACCTTC. It yields the protein CASSGSRTGEDYGYTF.

The chain combines TRBV4-3 with TRBJ1-3, with TRBD1 matching over 8 bases. V lost 4 bases to trimming and J lost 4 bases; unmatched junction nucleotides: 6. The CDR3 extends over 15 amino acids. Germline V gives CDR1 LGHNA, CDR2 YSLEER. CDR3 in DNA: TGCGCCAGCAGCCGATTGACAGGGGTCGGAAACACCATATATTTT. Its translation is CASSRLTGVGNTIYF.

The CDR3 loop is CASSPVGANQPQHF. The CDR3 region has the DNA TGCGCCAGCAGCCCTGTTGGGGCCAATCAGCCCCAGCATTTT. The chain links TRBV4-1 to TRBJ1-5; perhaps TRBD1 as D (5 bases). CDR1 is MGHRA and CDR2 is YSYEKL in the germline V gene. V lost 4 bases and J 3 bases, leaving 10 bases between the germline ends. This CDR3 has 14 residues.

The V gene is TRBV5-6, the J gene TRBJ2-1, with no clear D. Germline V lookup: CDR1 SGHDT, CDR2 YYEEEE. The CDR3 contains 14 residues. The V end lost 0 bases, the J end lost 5 bases, and 9 bases lay between the germline ends. The CDR3 here is CASSLEGWDNEQFF. As DNA, the CDR3 is TGTGCCAGCAGCTTGGAGGGTTGGGACAATGAGCAGTTCTTC.

V and J are TRBV4-3 and TRBJ1-2; no reliable D call. CDR1 and CDR2 (germline): LGHNA, YSLEER. Trimming left V 1 base short and J 4 bases short, with 7 bases between. The length of the CDR3 is 13 residues. DNA for the CDR3: TGCGCCAGCAGCCAAGTTAATAGCTATGGCTACACCTTC. This sequence encodes CASSQVNSYGYTF.

This clone was counted only a few times. The chain employs TRBV27 and TRBJ1-1, with 8 bases matching TRBD1. Per germline, CDR1 MNHEY and CDR2 SMNVEV (reference sequence). J lost 6 bases, V lost 3 bases, and 3 bases had no gene match. The CDR3 totals 13 residues. The CDR3 spells CASSFDRGAEAFF. As DNA, the CDR3 is TGTGCCAGCAGTTTCGACAGGGGTGCTGAAGCTTTCTTT.

J is TRBJ1-1 and V is TRBV11-2; no definite D call. The CDR3 totals 13 residues. V lost 0 bases to trimming and J lost 10 bases, with 12 bases between them. Germline assignment: CDR1 SGHAT and CDR2 FQNNGV. The CDR3 coding sequence is TGTGCCAGCAGCTTAGATATCGGTCCCCGAGCTTTCTTT. Translated, it gives CASSLDIGPRAFF. Full variable domain (missing parts from reference TRBV11-2 and TRBJ1-1): EAGVAQSPRYKIIEKRQSVAFWCNPISGHATLYWYQQILGQGPKLLIQFQNNGVVDDSQLPKDRFSAERLKGVDSTLKIQPAKLEDSAVYLCASSLDIGPRAFFGQGTRLTVV.

The chain employs TRBV15 and TRBJ1-6; no reliable D call. The CDR3 spans 12 residues. The V end lost 0 bases, the J end lost 12 bases, and 6 bases lay between the germline ends. Germline lookup yields CDR1 LNHNV and CDR2 YYDKDF (reference sequence). CDR3 coding DNA: TGTGCCACCAGCAGAGATCGGGGACCCCTCCACTTT. Amino acids: CATSRDRGPLHF.

This clone has just a few counts. This rearrangement joins TRBV5-8 to TRBJ2-1, with no clear D. CDR3 length: 14 amino acids. The V end was cut by 4 bases, the J end by 2 bases, with 10 bases between. Germline V gene data show CDR1 as SGHTS and CDR2 as YDEGEE. CDR3 region: CASSPSTPYNEQFF. CDR3 DNA: TGTGCCAGCAGCCCCTCGACACCCTACAATGAGCAGTTCTTC.

This clone was recorded a few times. The V call is TRBV23-1, the J call TRBJ2-1, with 8 positions matching TRBD1. TRBV23-1 is noted as an ORF with a role that remains uncertain. This CDR3 comprises 16 residues. Unmatched junction bases numbered 9, after V lost 4 bases and J lost 4 bases. Here the CDR3 reads CASSPDGDRPYNEQFF. The CDR3 nucleotides are TGCGCCAGCAGTCCGGACGGGGACAGGCCTTACAATGAGCAGTTCTTC.